Listed below are T cell receptor beta chains from one sample, sequenced in a study of CD8 T cells in ankylosing spondylitis. TCRdb re-derived calls from the 5' RACE reads in MiXCR, one entry per CDR3 protein. The sample gives roughly 670,000 distinct CDR3 sequences, around 19% of which show up once; around 19% is in the top ten. Source material: blood, either unsorted or a sorted T cell fraction (not recorded which). The source is a male donor with ankylosing spondylitis. Both conserved end residues are part of each CDR3. The D gene is left open where the match is weak. Some rows mark clone size as missing; the rest say once, few, many or name a class of expanded clone.

clone_size	d_call	j_call	v_call	cdr3_aa	cdr3_nt
few	TRBD1	TRBJ1-1	TRBV4-1	CASSPAGQGKLTEAFF	TGCGCCAGCAGCCCCGCGGGACAGGGAAAGCTCACTGAAGCTTTCTTT
-	TRBD1	TRBJ2-7	TRBV5-5	CASSFDRGLEQYF	TGTGCCAGCAGCTTTGACAGGGGGCTTGAGCAGTACTTC
few	TRBD1	TRBJ2-7	TRBV12-3/TRBV12-4	CASSLQGAQEQYF	TGTGCCAGCAGTTTACAGGGGGCGCAGGAGCAGTACTTC
-	-	TRBJ1-3	TRBV3-1	CASSRAGSTGNTIYF	TGTGCCAGCAGCCGCGCCGGAAGCACTGGAAACACCATATATTTT
-	TRBD1	TRBJ2-3	TRBV12-3/TRBV12-4	CASSHRGRVTDTQYF	TGTGCCAGCAGTCACAGGGGGCGAGTCACAGATACGCAGTATTTT
few	-	TRBJ1-4	TRBV29-1	CSVARGAATNEKLFF	TGCAGCGTTGCTCGGGGCGCCGCAACTAATGAAAAACTGTTTTTT
-	TRBD1	TRBJ2-3	TRBV4-1	CASSHPGTGVSDTQYF	TGCGCCAGCAGCCACCCCGGGACAGGGGTGTCAGATACGCAGTATTTT
-	-	TRBJ2-2	TRBV7-8	CASSLKGTVTGELFF	TGTGCCAGCAGCCTAAAAGGGACCGTGACCGGGGAGCTGTTTTTT
few	TRBD2	TRBJ2-1	TRBV20-1	CSAGDPGGEQFF	TGCAGTGCTGGGGACCCGGGGGGTGAGCAGTTCTTC
-	TRBD2	TRBJ2-1	TRBV20-1	CSARDPGLAGGETSYNEQFF	TGCAGTGCTAGAGATCCGGGACTAGCGGGGGGGGAGACCTCCTACAATGAGCAGTTCTTC
-	-	TRBJ2-7	TRBV12-3/TRBV12-4	CASSPDSPLEQYF	TGTGCCAGCAGCCCGGACAGTCCCCTCGAGCAGTACTTC
-	TRBD2	TRBJ2-7	TRBV7-8	CASSSASGGYYEQYF	TGTGCCAGCAGCTCTGCTAGCGGGGGGTACTACGAGCAGTACTTC
-	-	TRBJ2-7	TRBV5-1	CASSLGADAYEQYF	TGCGCCAGCAGCTTGGGGGCGGATGCCTACGAGCAGTACTTC
few	-	TRBJ1-2	TRBV5-1	CASSLDARYGYTF	TGCGCCAGCAGCTTGGACGCGCGCTATGGCTACACCTTC
few	-	TRBJ2-2	TRBV5-5	CASSAGVTGELFF	TGTGCCAGCAGCGCCGGAGTCACCGGGGAGCTGTTTTTT
few	-	TRBJ1-2	TRBV29-1	CSVEDHKDYGYTF	TGCAGCGTTGAAGACCATAAGGACTATGGCTACACCTTC
-	-	TRBJ1-1	TRBV12-3/TRBV12-4	CASSPKIQADTEAFF	TGTGCCAGCAGCCCAAAGATCCAGGCGGACACTGAAGCTTTCTTT
-	-	TRBJ2-7	TRBV20-1	CSARPNTLDEQYF	TGCAGTGCTAGACCAAACACACTAGACGAGCAGTACTTC
few	-	TRBJ2-7	TRBV20-1	CSASPSGKGEQYF	TGCAGTGCTAGCCCCAGCGGAAAGGGCGAGCAGTACTTC
-	TRBD2	TRBJ2-1	TRBV7-6	CASSSLAGPEQFF	TGTGCCAGCAGCTCACTAGCGGGCCCAGAGCAGTTCTTC
few	TRBD1	TRBJ2-5	TRBV5-1	CASTQRQGAEETQYF	TGCGCCAGCACCCAACGACAGGGGGCTGAGGAGACCCAGTACTTC
-	-	TRBJ2-1	TRBV5-1	CASGRGGMGDEQFF	TGCGCCAGCGGGCGGGGCGGGATGGGGGATGAGCAGTTCTTC
-	TRBD1	TRBJ2-7	TRBV6-5	CASSYSTGSEEQYF	TGTGCCAGCAGTTACTCGACAGGGTCCGAGGAGCAGTACTTC
few	-	TRBJ2-5	TRBV12-5	CASAPYKARLGEETQYF	TGTGCTAGTGCCCCTTACAAAGCTCGACTTGGGGAAGAGACCCAGTACTTC
-	-	TRBJ1-2	TRBV29-1	CSVYSSYGYTF	TGCAGCGTTTACTCATCCTATGGCTACACCTTC
-	TRBD2	TRBJ2-1	TRBV20-1	CSARSLRSTGLASYNEQFF	TGCAGTGCTAGATCGCTGCGTTCAACCGGACTAGCTTCCTACAATGAGCAGTTCTTC
-	-	TRBJ1-2	TRBV13	CASSLSGAVTNNGYTF	TGTGCCAGCAGCTTATCCGGGGCAGTAACTAACAATGGCTACACCTTC
-	-	TRBJ1-6	TRBV6-6	CASRPVQNSPLHF	TGTGCCAGCAGGCCAGTACAGAATTCACCCCTCCACTTT
-	TRBD2	TRBJ2-1	TRBV2	CASSEALQGLAGEQFF	TGTGCCAGCAGTGAAGCGCTTCAGGGACTAGCGGGGGAGCAGTTCTTC
-	TRBD2	TRBJ2-7	TRBV10-3	CAISAGTSGASYEQYF	TGTGCCATCAGTGCAGGGACTAGCGGGGCCTCCTACGAGCAGTACTTC
-	-	TRBJ2-7	TRBV5-1	CASSLDAFYEQYF	TGCGCCAGCAGCTTGGACGCCTTCTACGAGCAGTACTTC
-	TRBD1	TRBJ1-6	TRBV6-1	CASRSVTGSNSPLHF	TGTGCCAGCAGGAGCGTGACAGGGAGTAATTCACCCCTCCACTTT
-	-	TRBJ2-2	TRBV4-1	CASSQGPPGELFF	TGCGCCAGCAGCCAAGGACCACCCGGGGAGCTGTTTTTT
-	-	TRBJ2-1	TRBV27	CASSLRLGYNEQFF	TGTGCCAGCAGTCTCCGACTTGGCTACAATGAGCAGTTCTTC
-	TRBD1	TRBJ1-1	TRBV6-6	CASSRQGQLEAFF	TGTGCCAGCTCCCGACAGGGTCAACTTGAAGCTTTCTTT
-	TRBD1	TRBJ2-1	TRBV19	CASTKTGTGGDEQFF	TGTGCCAGTACCAAGACCGGGACAGGGGGCGATGAGCAGTTCTTC
-	TRBD2	TRBJ2-4	TRBV11-2	CASSPPLGRGGRPQAKNIQYF	TGTGCCAGCAGCCCCCCCCTCGGGCGGGGGGGCCGGCCGCAAGCCAAAAACATTCAGTACTTC